The 25 T cell receptor beta chains presented below share a single source sample, sequenced in a study of neurological immune-mediated disorders. MiXCR was run by TCRdb on the 5' RACE reads, yielding one entry per CDR3 protein. The table shows 100,000 or so distinct CDR3 sequences, with under 15% occurring only once. Time point reported: longitudinal time-point 2. Material: PBMCs. The receptor set was obtained from a female donor with HTLV-1-associated myelopathy (HAM/TSP).

This clonotype was detected ten times or more. This chain connects TRBV2 to TRBJ1-1; maybe TRBD1 (6 bases). Germline CDR1 reads SNHLY; CDR2 reads FYNNEI. The length of the CDR3 is 14 residues. Trimming took off 5 bases at V and 3 bases at J, with 13 bases between the two ends. CDR3 nucleotide sequence: TGTGCCAGCAGTCACAACAGGGAGGACACTGAAGCTTTCTTT. As protein: CASSHNREDTEAFF.

This clonotype was seen a few times. A read error may be the cause here, since a much bigger clone is one base away. J is TRBJ2-2 and V is TRBV5-1, with D tentatively TRBD1 (5 bases). This CDR3 spans 15 amino acids. CDR1 SGHRS and CDR2 YFSETQ come from the germline V gene. CDR3 nucleotide sequence: TGCGCCAACAGCGCTCAGGGCGTGAACACCGGGGAGCTGTTTTTT. Its protein product is CANSAQGVNTGELFF.

This clonotype was found many times. This chain's CDR3 is CASSLNAVNYGYTF. Here the CDR3 DNA reads TGCGCCAGCAGCCTTAATGCAGTGAACTATGGCTACACCTTC. J is TRBJ1-2 and V is TRBV5-1; D unclear. V lost 4 bases and J 2 bases, leaving 12 bases between the germline ends. The CDR3 spans 14 residues. CDR1 is SGHRS, CDR2 YFSETQ, per germline.

This clonotype was counted many times. The chain joins TRBV7-2 to TRBJ2-4; 7 bases are a match to TRBD2. Germline assignment: CDR1 SGHTA and CDR2 FQGNSA. J gave up 0 bases and V 5 bases, and 4 bases lay outside the gene matches. The CDR3 runs 15 residues. This CDR3 is CASSLAGVAKNIQYF. DNA for the CDR3: TGTGCCAGCAGCCTTGCGGGGGTAGCCAAAAACATTCAGTACTTC. Drawing the rest from reference TRBV7-2 and TRBJ2-4, the complete variable domain is GAGVSQSPSNKVTEKGKDVELRCDPISGHTALYWYRQSLGQGLEFLIYFQGNSAPDKSGLPSDRFSAERTGGSVSTLTIQRTQQEDSAVYLCASSLAGVAKNIQYFGAGTRLSVL.

In its sample, this clonotype was seen many times. V is TRBV20-1 and J is TRBJ2-7; D may be TRBD1 (5 bases). Germline V gives CDR1 DFQATT, CDR2 SNEGSKA (reference sequence). The V gene lost 6 bases and the J gene lost 2 bases, with 17 bases spanning the gap. The CDR3 is 14 amino acids. The CDR3 protein is CSAPFRQGAYEQYF. In DNA, the CDR3 is TGCAGTGCCCCCTTCCGGCAGGGTGCCTACGAGCAGTACTTC.

This clonotype has only one observation. A much bigger clone sits one base away, suggesting this may be a read error. The chain recombines TRBV5-1 with TRBJ2-5; possible D gene TRBD1, 5 bases. Germline CDR1 SGHRS, CDR2 YFSETQ. The CDR3 consists of 13 residues. The ends were cut back, 9 bases at V and 1 base at J, with 13 bases in the middle. This CDR3 is CAITRQSQETQYF. The CDR3 DNA follows: TGCGCCATCACGCGACAGAGCCAAGAGACCCAGTACTTC.

Concerning this clonotype: One junction end disagrees with the germline gene, perhaps due to a read error. V usage is TRBV12-3 or TRBV12-4 and J usage is TRBJ2-7; D unresolved. The CDR3 contains 13 residues. This chain's CDR3 is CASTWIDSYKQYF. DNA of the CDR3: TGTGCCAGCACTTGGATAGACTCCTACAAGCAGTACTTC.

In its sample, this clonotype was seen many times. The V call is TRBV10-1, the J call TRBJ2-1; D ambiguous. This CDR3 is 11 amino acids long. The V gene lost 3 bases and the J gene lost 13 bases, with 10 bases spanning the gap. CDR1 and CDR2 from the germline V gene are WNHNN and SYGVQD (reference sequence). CDR3 in amino acids: CASSEGNIQFF. The CDR3 bases are TGCGCCAGCAGTGAAGGCAATATCCAGTTCTTC.

This clonotype was seen at least ten times. The rearrangement uses TRBV12-3 or TRBV12-4 and TRBJ2-2; TRBD2 agrees at 8 bases. This CDR3 region has 15 residues. With 6 bases clipped from V and 5 bases from J, the junction kept 8 bases outside the gene matches. DNA for the CDR3: TGTGCCAGCAGCCCCGGACTAGCTAGGACCGGGGAGCTGTTTTTT. Amino acid sequence: CASSPGLARTGELFF.

Many counts were recorded for this clonotype. The chain recombines TRBV29-1 with TRBJ2-1, with D possibly being TRBD1 (6 bases). The length of the CDR3 is 14 residues. In germline, CDR1 is SQVTM, CDR2 ANQGSEA. V shed 5 bases and J shed 3 bases, with 14 bases lying between them. The CDR3 coding sequence is TGCAGCGTTTCACAGGGTAGTCTCTACAATGAGCAGTTCTTC. Translating it yields CSVSQGSLYNEQFF.

This clonotype was observed at least ten times. The chain combines TRBV5-1 with TRBJ2-7; TRBD2 matches 7 bases. CDR3 length: 14 amino acids. Germline CDR1 reads SGHRS; CDR2 reads YFSETQ. Trimming at V came to 3 bases and at J to 6 bases, leaving 9 bases not matched to a gene. CDR3 bases: TGCGCCAGCAGCTGGACTAGGGCTTTGGGCGAGCAGTACTTC. Its protein product is CASSWTRALGEQYF.

This clonotype showed up many times. J is TRBJ2-1 and V is TRBV5-1, with 9 bases fitting TRBD1. Per the germline V gene, CDR1 is SGHRS and CDR2 is YFSETQ. Trimming removed 7 bases from V and 7 bases from J; junction bases left unmatched: 3. CDR3 size: 12 residues. For the CDR3, the DNA is TGCGCCAGCGGCGACAGGGGGAATGAGCAGTTCTTC. It codes for CASGDRGNEQFF. The entire variable domain, with the rest obtained from reference TRBV5-1 and TRBJ2-1, is as follows: KAGVTQTPRYLIKTRGQQVTLSCSPISGHRSVSWYQQTPGQGLQFLFEYFSETQRNKGNFPGRFSGRQFSNSRSEMNVSTLELGDSALYLCASGDRGNEQFFGPGTRLTVL.

This clonotype was seen repeatedly, ten times or more. The J gene is TRBJ2-5, the V gene TRBV12-3 or TRBV12-4, with D hard to call. The V gene lost 7 bases and the J gene lost 4 bases, with 7 bases spanning the gap. The CDR3 length is 11 residues. CDR3 amino acids: CASKGTETQYF. CDR3 nucleotide sequence: TGTGCCAGCAAGGGAACAGAGACCCAGTACTTC.

For this clonotype: This may be a read error: a much more frequent sequence differs by one nucleotide. The V and J genes are TRBV12-3 or TRBV12-4 and TRBJ1-5, with TRBD1 matching 9 bases. CDR3 length: 13 residues. The CDR3 sequence: CANSRDRDEPQHF. For the CDR3, the DNA is TGTGCCAACAGTCGGGACAGGGATGAGCCCCAGCATTTT.

This clonotype was detected ten times or more. The chain is built from TRBV29-1 and TRBJ1-5; D gene ambiguous. The CDR3 loop spans 12 amino acids. The V end was cut by 4 bases, the J end by 6 bases, with 10 bases between. The germline CDR1 and CDR2 sequences are SQVTM and ANQGSEA. The CDR3 region has the DNA TGCAGCGTTGGCTCTAAAGGTCAGCCCCAGCATTTT. This encodes CSVGSKGQPQHF. The variable domain in full, completed from reference TRBV29-1 and TRBJ1-5, reads SAVISQKPSRDICQRGTSLTIQCQVDSQVTMMFWYRQQPGQSLTLIATANQGSEATYESGFVIDKFPISRPNLTFSTLTVSNMSPEDSSIYLCSVGSKGQPQHFGDGTRLSIL.

This clonotype was counted ten times or more. For the CDR3, the DNA is TGTGCCAGCAGCCCCGAGGGACAGCCACAAGAGACCCAGTACTTC. This sequence encodes CASSPEGQPQETQYF. V and J are TRBV9 and TRBJ2-5; 7 bases match TRBD1. The CDR3 is made up of 15 amino acids. CDR1 and CDR2 from the germline V gene are SGDLS and YYNGEE. V dropped 4 bases and J dropped 2; count of bases not matched to a gene: 8. Complete variable domain (other parts from reference TRBV9 and TRBJ2-5): DSGVTQTPKHLITATGQRVTLRCSPRSGDLSVYWYQQSLDQGLQFLIQYYNGEERAKGNILERFSAQQFPDLHSELNLSSLELGDSALYFCASSPEGQPQETQYFGPGTRLLVL.

This clonotype was counted many times. One end of the junction is discordant with germline, which a read error may explain. The chain carries TRBV15 and TRBJ2-2; the match to TRBD1 covers 8 bases. The CDR3 runs 17 residues. Germline lookup yields CDR1 LNHNV and CDR2 YYDKDF (reference sequence). The CDR3 reads CATSSPGQGGYTGELFF. The DNA for the CDR3 is TGTGCTACCAGCAGCCCCGGACAGGGCGGGTACACCGGGGAGCTGTTTTTT.

This clonotype has at least ten counts. V is TRBV5-1 and J is TRBJ2-5; tentative D call: TRBD1 (5 bases). The CDR3 totals 14 residues. Trimming removed 2 bases at V and 5 bases at J, with 13 bases between. Germline loops: CDR1 SGHRS, CDR2 YFSETQ. The CDR3 here is CASSFQGSTETQYF. The CDR3 region has the DNA TGCGCCAGCAGCTTCCAGGGATCAACGGAGACCCAGTACTTC. Filled out from reference TRBV5-1 and TRBJ2-5, the complete variable domain reads KAGVTQTPRYLIKTRGQQVTLSCSPISGHRSVSWYQQTPGQGLQFLFEYFSETQRNKGNFPGRFSGRQFSNSRSEMNVSTLELGDSALYLCASSFQGSTETQYFGPGTRLLVL.

This clonotype was seen repeatedly, ten times or more. The V and J genes are TRBV12-3 or TRBV12-4 and TRBJ2-1, with a weak D call TRBD1 (6 bases). The CDR3 covers 14 residues. V was clipped by 7 bases and J by 4 bases, with 14 bases between them. The CDR3 is CASIQNQGYNEQFF. The CDR3 coding sequence is TGTGCCAGCATCCAGAACCAGGGGTACAATGAGCAGTTCTTC.

At least ten counts were recorded for this clonotype. The chain links TRBV28 to TRBJ2-1, with 7 bases matching TRBD2. The V segment lost 7 bases and the J segment 6 bases; nucleotides outside the gene matches: 0. Per germline, CDR1 MDHEN and CDR2 SYDVKM. The CDR3 has 11 amino acids. The CDR3 DNA reads as TGTGCCAGCACGGGGGGCAATGAGCAGTTCTTC. Protein product: CASTGGNEQFF.

This clonotype was recorded many times. V usage is TRBV12-3 or TRBV12-4 and J usage is TRBJ1-5, with 7 bases identical to TRBD1. The CDR3 totals 15 residues. Trimming cost V 2 bases and J 3 bases; bases outside gene matches: 4. The CDR3 coding sequence is TGTGCCAGCAGTTTATCCAGGGGGGTCAATCAGCCCCAGCATTTT. Its translation is CASSLSRGVNQPQHF.

This clonotype was picked up many times. The chain is built from TRBV5-1 and TRBJ2-1; 10 nucleotides agree with TRBD2. The length of the CDR3 is 15 residues. CDR1 is SGHRS, CDR2 YFSETQ, per germline. V was clipped by 2 bases and J by 4 bases; unmatched bases: 3. CDR3 nucleotides: TGCGCCAGCAGCTTCCAGCGGGGGGGTTACAATGAGCAGTTCTTC. Amino acids: CASSFQRGGYNEQFF.

This clonotype appeared many times. The rearrangement joins TRBV9 to TRBJ2-1; TRBD2 matches 8 bases. The CDR3 loop spans 15 amino acids. After removal of 0 bases from V and 6 bases from J, the junction contained 5 bases not matched to a gene. The germline gives CDR1 SGDLS, CDR2 YYNGEE. This CDR3 reads CASSVEGLGPNEQFF. The CDR3 DNA is TGTGCCAGCAGCGTAGAGGGACTAGGACCCAATGAGCAGTTCTTC.

The genes are TRBV20-1 and TRBJ1-6; D might be TRBD1 (5 bases). The CDR3 loop spans 13 amino acids. In germline, CDR1 is DFQATT, CDR2 SNEGSKA (reference sequence). CDR3 DNA sequence: TGCAGCCCGGGGCCGAGTTGGAATTCACCCCTCCACTTT. It translates to CSPGPSWNSPLHF.

This clonotype was detected ten times or more. The chain combines TRBV5-1 with TRBJ1-3; possible D gene TRBD1, 5 bases. The CDR3 spans 14 residues. V was trimmed by 0 bases and J by 2 bases, leaving 6 bases between them. Germline V gives CDR1 SGHRS, CDR2 YFSETQ. As DNA, the CDR3 is TGCGCCAGCAGCTTGGTGGGGGCTGGAAACACCATATATTTT. It is translated as CASSLVGAGNTIYF.